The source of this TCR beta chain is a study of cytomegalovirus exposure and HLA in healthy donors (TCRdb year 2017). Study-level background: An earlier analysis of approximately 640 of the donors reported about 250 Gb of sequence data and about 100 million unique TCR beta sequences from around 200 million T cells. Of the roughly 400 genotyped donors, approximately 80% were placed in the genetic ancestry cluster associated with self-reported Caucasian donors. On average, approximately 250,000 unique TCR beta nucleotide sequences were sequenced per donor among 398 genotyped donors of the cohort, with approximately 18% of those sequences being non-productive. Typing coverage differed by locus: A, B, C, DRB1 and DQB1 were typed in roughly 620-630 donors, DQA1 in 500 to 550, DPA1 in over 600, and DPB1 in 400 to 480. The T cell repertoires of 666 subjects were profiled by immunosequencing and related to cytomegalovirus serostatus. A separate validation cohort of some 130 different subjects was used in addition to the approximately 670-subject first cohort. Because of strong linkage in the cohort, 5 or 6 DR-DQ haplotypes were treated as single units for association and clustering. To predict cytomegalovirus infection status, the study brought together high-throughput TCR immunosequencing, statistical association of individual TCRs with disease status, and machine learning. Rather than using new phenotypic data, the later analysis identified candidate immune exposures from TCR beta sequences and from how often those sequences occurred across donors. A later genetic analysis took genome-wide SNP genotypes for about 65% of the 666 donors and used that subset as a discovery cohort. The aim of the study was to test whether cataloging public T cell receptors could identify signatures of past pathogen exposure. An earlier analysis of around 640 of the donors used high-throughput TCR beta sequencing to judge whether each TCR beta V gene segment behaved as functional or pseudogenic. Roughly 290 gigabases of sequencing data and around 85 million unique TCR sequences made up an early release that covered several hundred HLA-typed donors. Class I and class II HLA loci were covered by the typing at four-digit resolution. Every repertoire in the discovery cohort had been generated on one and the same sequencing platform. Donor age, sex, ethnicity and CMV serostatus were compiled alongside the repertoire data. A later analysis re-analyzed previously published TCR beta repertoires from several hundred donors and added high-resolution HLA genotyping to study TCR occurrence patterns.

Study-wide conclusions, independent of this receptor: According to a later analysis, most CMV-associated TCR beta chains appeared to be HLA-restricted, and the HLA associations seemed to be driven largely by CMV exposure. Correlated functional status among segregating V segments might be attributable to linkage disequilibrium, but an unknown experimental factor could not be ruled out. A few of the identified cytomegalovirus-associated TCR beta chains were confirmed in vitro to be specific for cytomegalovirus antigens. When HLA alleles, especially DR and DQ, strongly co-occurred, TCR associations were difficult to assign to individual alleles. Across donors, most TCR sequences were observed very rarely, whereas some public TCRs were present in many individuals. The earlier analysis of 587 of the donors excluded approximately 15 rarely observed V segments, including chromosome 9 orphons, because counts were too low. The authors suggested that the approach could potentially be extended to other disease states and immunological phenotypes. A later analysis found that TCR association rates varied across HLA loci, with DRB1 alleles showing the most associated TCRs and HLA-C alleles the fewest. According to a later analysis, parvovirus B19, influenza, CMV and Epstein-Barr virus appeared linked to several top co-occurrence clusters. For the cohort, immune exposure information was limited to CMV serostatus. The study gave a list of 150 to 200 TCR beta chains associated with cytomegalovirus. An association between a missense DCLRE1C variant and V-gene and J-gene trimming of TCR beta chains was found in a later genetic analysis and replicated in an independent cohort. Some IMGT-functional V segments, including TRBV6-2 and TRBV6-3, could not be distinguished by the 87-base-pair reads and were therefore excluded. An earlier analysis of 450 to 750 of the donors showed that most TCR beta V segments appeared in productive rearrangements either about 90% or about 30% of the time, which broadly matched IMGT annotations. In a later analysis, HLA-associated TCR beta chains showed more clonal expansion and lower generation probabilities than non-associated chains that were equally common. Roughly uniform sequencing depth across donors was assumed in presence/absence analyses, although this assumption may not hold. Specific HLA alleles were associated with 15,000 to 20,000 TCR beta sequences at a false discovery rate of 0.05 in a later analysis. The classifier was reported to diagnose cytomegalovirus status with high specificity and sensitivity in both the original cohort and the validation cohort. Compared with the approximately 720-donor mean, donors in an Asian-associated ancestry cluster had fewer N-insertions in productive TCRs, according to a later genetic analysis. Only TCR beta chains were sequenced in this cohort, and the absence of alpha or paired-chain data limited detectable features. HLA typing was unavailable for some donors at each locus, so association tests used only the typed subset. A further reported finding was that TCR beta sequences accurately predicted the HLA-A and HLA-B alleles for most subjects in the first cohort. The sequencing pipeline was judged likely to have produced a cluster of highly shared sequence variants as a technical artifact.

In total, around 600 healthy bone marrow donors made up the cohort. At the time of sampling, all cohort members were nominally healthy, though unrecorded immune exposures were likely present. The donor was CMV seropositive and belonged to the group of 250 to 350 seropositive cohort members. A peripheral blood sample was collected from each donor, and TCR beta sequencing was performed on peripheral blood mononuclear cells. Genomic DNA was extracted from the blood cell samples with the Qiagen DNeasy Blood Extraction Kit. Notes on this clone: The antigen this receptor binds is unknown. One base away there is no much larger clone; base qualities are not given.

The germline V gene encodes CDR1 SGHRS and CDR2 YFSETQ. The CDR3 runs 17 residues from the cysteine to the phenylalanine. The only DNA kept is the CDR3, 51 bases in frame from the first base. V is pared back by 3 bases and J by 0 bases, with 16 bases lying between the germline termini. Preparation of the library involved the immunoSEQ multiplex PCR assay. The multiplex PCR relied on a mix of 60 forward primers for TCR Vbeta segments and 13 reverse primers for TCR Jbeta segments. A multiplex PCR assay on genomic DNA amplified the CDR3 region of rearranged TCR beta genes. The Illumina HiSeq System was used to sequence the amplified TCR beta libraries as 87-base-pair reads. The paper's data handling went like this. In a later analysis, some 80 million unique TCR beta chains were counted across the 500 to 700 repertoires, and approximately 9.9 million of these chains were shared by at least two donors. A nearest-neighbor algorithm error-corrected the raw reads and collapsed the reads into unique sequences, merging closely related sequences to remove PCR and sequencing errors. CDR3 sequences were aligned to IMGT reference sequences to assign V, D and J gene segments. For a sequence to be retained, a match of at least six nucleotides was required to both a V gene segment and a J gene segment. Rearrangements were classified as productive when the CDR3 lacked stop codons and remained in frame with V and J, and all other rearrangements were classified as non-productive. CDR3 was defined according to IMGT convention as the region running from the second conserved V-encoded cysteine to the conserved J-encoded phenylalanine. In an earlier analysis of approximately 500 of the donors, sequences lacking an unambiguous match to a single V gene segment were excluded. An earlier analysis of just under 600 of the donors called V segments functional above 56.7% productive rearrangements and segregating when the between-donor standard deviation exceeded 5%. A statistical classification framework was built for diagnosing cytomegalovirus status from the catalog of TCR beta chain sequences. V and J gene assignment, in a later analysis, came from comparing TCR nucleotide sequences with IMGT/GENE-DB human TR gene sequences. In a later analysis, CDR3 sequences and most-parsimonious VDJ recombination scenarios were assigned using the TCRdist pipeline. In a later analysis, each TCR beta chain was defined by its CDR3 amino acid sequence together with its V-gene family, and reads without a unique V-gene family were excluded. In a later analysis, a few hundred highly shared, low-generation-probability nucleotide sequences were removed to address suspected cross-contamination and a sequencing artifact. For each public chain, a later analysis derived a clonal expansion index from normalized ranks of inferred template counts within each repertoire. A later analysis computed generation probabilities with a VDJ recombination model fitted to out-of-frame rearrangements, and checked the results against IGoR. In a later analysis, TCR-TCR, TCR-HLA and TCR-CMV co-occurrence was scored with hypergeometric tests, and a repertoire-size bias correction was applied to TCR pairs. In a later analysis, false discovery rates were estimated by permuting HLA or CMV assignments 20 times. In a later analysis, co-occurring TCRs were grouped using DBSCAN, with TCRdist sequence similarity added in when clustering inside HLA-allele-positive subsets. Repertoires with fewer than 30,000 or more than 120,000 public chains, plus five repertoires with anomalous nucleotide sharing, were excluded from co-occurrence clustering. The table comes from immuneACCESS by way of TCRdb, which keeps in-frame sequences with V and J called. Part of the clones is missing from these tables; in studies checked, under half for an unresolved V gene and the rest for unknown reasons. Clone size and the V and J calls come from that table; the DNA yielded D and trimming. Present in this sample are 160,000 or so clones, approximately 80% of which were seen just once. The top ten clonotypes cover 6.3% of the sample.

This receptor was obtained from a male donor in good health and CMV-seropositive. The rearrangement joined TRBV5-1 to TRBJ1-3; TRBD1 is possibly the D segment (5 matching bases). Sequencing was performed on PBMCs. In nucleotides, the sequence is TGCGCCAGCAGCTGGGGGACTAAGGTGTCCTCTGGAAACACCATATATTTT. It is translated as CASSWGTKVSSGNTIYF.